One sample yielded the 9 T cell receptor beta chains listed below, sequenced in a study of T-cell memory formation after mild COVID-19. Using its own MiXCR run on the 5' RACE reads, TCRdb lists one record per CDR3 protein. This table holds 450,000 to 650,000 distinct CDR3 sequences, less than 25% found once. Input material: PBMCs or a T cell subset sorted from them (not recorded which). The origin of the receptors is an adult woman who had mild COVID-19 (a few samples of this study predate the infection). Cell type and time point are not known.

This clonotype appeared a few times. CDR3 coding DNA: TGCGCCAGCAGCCAAGATCGGGCTTACCGCAATGAGCAGTTCTTC. This gives the protein CASSQDRAYRNEQFF. This chain links TRBV4-3 with TRBJ2-1; no definite D call. This CDR3 comprises 15 residues. CDR1 is LGHNA, CDR2 YSLEER, per germline. Deletions cut 0 bases from V and 6 bases from J, with 12 bases between.

In its sample, this clonotype was seen a few times. The V and J genes are TRBV5-1 and TRBJ2-2; a weak D match, TRBD2 (6 bases). The V gene lost 4 bases and the J gene lost 3 bases, with 25 bases spanning the gap. Germline V gives CDR1 SGHRS, CDR2 YFSETQ. The CDR3 covers 19 residues. DNA for the CDR3: TGCGCCAGCAGCCTGCGCCCCGCCTCCCCGGGAGCGGACACCGGGGAGCTGTTTTTT. Protein: CASSLRPASPGADTGELFF.

This clonotype was observed a handful of times. V is TRBV12-5 and J is TRBJ1-1, with no clear D. Germline CDR1 is LGHNT and CDR2 is FRNRAP. With 6 bases removed from V and 4 bases from J, the gap between germline ends came to 6 bases. This CDR3 comprises 11 residues. The DNA for the CDR3 is TGTGCTAGTGGCAGTATCACTGAAGCTTTCTTT. It codes for CASGSITEAFF. The whole variable domain, remainder taken from reference TRBV12-5 and TRBJ1-1, is DARVTQTPRHKVTEMGQEVTMRCQPILGHNTVFWYRQTMMQGLELLAYFRNRAPLDDSGMPKDRFSAEMPDATLATLKIQPSEPRDSAVYFCASGSITEAFFGQGTRLTVV.

This CDR3 is CASSHGGRAFF. The CDR3 DNA reads as TGTGCCAGCAGCCACGGGGGGCGGGCTTTCTTT. This chain connects TRBV3-1 to TRBJ1-1; weak D call: TRBD1 (6 bases). With 3 bases removed from V and 11 bases from J, the gap between germline ends came to 10 bases. The length of the CDR3 is 11 residues. Germline V gene data show CDR1 as LGHDT and CDR2 as YNNKEL (reference sequence).

The rearrangement joins TRBV19 to TRBJ2-2; D tentatively fits TRBD1 or TRBD2 (5 bases each). The V gene lost 3 bases and the J gene lost 1 base, with 21 bases spanning the gap. Germline V CDR1 and CDR2: LNHDA, SQIVND (reference sequence). The CDR3 is 19 residues long. The CDR3 DNA follows: TGTGCCAGTAGTATCTGGGGGTATGGCCAGGCCGGGAACACCGGGGAGCTGTTTTTT. It encodes CASSIWGYGQAGNTGELFF. The variable domain in full, completed from reference TRBV19 and TRBJ2-2, reads DGGITQSPKYLFRKEGQNVTLSCEQNLNHDAMYWYRQDPGQGLRLIYYSQIVNDFQKGDIAEGYSVSREKKESFPLTVTSAQKNPTAFYLCASSIWGYGQAGNTGELFFGEGSRLTVL.

The chain uses TRBV6-6 and TRBJ2-2, with a possible D match to TRBD2 (6 bases). Germline assignment: CDR1 MNHNY and CDR2 SVGAGI (reference sequence). The CDR3 sequence is 15 residues long. V lost 6 bases, J lost 5 bases, and 16 bases lay in between. CDR3 sequence reads: CASSPRAGWTGELFF. The CDR3 DNA reads TGTGCCAGCAGCCCGAGAGCGGGTTGGACCGGGGAGCTGTTTTTT.

A few counts support this clonotype. This chain connects TRBV29-1 to TRBJ2-1, with D uncertain. CDR3 size: 14 residues. Trimming removed 2 bases from V and 0 bases from J, with 8 bases in between. From germline, CDR1 is SQVTM and CDR2 ANQGSEA. The CDR3 reads CSVERYPSYNEQFF. The CDR3 bases are TGCAGCGTTGAACGATATCCCTCCTACAATGAGCAGTTCTTC.

The chain uses TRBV7-8 and TRBJ1-1; D unresolved. CDR3 length equals 14 residues. The germline V and J ends were trimmed by 5 bases and 0 bases, with 10 bases remaining between them. CDR1 is SGHVS, CDR2 FQNEAQ, per germline. CDR3 in amino acids: CASSPDLLNTEAFF. The CDR3 DNA sequence: TGTGCCAGCAGCCCGGACCTCCTGAACACTGAAGCTTTCTTT.

This clonotype was counted a few times. J is TRBJ2-7 and V is TRBV6-6; 7 bases are a match to TRBD2. The CDR3 extends over 14 amino acids. Trimming at V came to 2 bases and at J to 6 bases, leaving 7 bases not matched to a gene. CDR1 and CDR2 (germline): MNHNY, SVGAGI (reference sequence). DNA for the CDR3: TGTGCCAGCAGTTACAGGGAGGGTCGGTTCGAGCAGTACTTC. As protein: CASSYREGRFEQYF.